This T cell receptor beta chain was recorded in a study of blood T cell repertoires in COVID-19. This clone came up a few times. In the authors' methods: Amplified reference gene primers provided the basis for estimating nucleated cell counts. Assay: immunoSEQ multiplex PCR; the TCRdb copy retains only in-frame clones and omits some. The V and J calls and clone size are taken from that table; D and trimming were inferred from the DNA. The table records roughly 120,000 clones, less than 75% of them present only once. Germline-derived CDR1 and CDR2 are KGHSH and LQKENI. The CDR3 has 14 amino acids. The ends were cut back, 4 bases at V and 2 bases at J, with 8 bases in the middle.

The gene calls are TRBV18 and TRBJ1-4; a possible D gene is TRBD1 (5 bases). The sequencing sample was made of peripheral blood. The receptor was isolated from a human donor with acute or convalescent COVID-19. The donor label of this sample is uncertain. Here the CDR3 DNA reads TGTGCCAGCTCACAAGGACACACTAATGAAAAACTGTTTTTT. Translation gives CASSQGHTNEKLFF.